This T cell receptor beta chain was recorded in a study of control samples from healthy donors and cancer patients (dated by TCRdb to 2018 to 2020). The library was made by the immunoSEQ multiplex PCR assay. The immuneACCESS repertoire file appears here via TCRdb, limited to in-frame rearrangements. These files lack a portion of the clones; in checked studies, under half of the deficit traces to unresolved V genes, and the cause of the others is not known. The sample yields 75,000 to 90,000 clones; 89% were counted once. The ten top clones hold 6.5% to 8.5% of the sample. The CDR3 starts with the cysteine, ends with the phenylalanine, and has 13 residues. Only CDR3 DNA is held: 39 bases, read in frame from base 1. V is pared back by 0 bases and J by 5 bases, with 8 bases lying between the germline termini. The germline V gene encodes CDR1 GTSNPN and CDR2 SVGIG (reference sequence). On this clone itself: Its cognate antigen has yet to be identified. Per-nucleotide qualities are absent, and no much larger clonotype sits a single base away.

This TCR was sampled from a man aged 45-60 years in good health. The chain was built from TRBV30 and TRBJ1-5; tentative D gene TRBD1, with 5 bases matching. Sequencing used blood. The CDR3 corresponds to CAWSVQGDQPQHF. Here is the DNA: TGTGCCTGGAGTGTCCAGGGTGATCAGCCCCAGCATTTT.